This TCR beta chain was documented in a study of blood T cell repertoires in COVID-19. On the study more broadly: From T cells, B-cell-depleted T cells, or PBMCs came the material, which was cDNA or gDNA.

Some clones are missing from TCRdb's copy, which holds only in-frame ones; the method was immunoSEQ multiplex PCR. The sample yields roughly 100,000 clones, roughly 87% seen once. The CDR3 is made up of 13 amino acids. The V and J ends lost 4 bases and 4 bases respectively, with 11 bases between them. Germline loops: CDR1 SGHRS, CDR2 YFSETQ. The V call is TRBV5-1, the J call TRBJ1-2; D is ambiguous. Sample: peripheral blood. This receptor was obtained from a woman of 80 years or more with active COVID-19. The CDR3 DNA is TGCGCCAGCAGCCAGGAAGGCCGCTATGGCTACACCTTC. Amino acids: CASSQEGRYGYTF.